The 22 T cell receptor beta chains presented below share a single source sample, sequenced in a study of Tregs in tolerant kidney transplant recipients. Assay: immunoSEQ multiplex PCR; the TCRdb copy retains only in-frame clones and omits some. This listing includes 50,000 or so clones. Source: CD4+ T cells from blood, taken before the transplant. The source is a human donor who received a combined kidney and bone marrow transplant.

Note on this clone: The read falls 3 residues short of the CDR3 end, and the missing part is taken from the germline J gene. The rearrangement joins TRBV19 to TRBJ2-2, with 10 positions matching TRBD2. Germline V gene sequence: CDR1 LNHDA, CDR2 SQIVND (reference sequence). The V gene end was trimmed by 8 bases and the J gene end by 7 bases; junction bases not matched to a gene: 16. This CDR3 comprises 17 residues. CDR3 DNA (partial): TGTGCCAGTCGTTCAGGGTGGCTAGCGGGAGAGGTCGGGGAG. Its protein is CASRSGWLAGEVGE. The full CDR3 protein reads CASRSGWLAGEVGELFF.

Worth noting for this clone: The read stops 3 residues short of the end of the CDR3; the missing end is completed from the germline J gene. The rearrangement joins TRBV12-3 or TRBV12-4 to TRBJ1-2, with D maybe TRBD1 (5 bases). V was pared by 6 bases and J by 3 bases, with 14 bases between. The CDR3 is made up of 14 amino acids. CDR3 region: CASRNPRGDYGYTF. Incomplete CDR3 DNA: TGTGCCAGCAGAAACCCCCGGGGGGACTATGGC.

As regards this clone: The sequenced fragment ends 3 residues before the CDR3 boundary, so the rest is inferred from the germline J gene. The chain combines TRBV2 with TRBJ1-6, with D perhaps matching TRBD1 (6 bases). The germline V gene encodes CDR1 SNHLY and CDR2 FYNNEI. This CDR3 is built from 15 residues. The V end lost 6 bases, the J end lost 6 bases, and 15 bases lay between the germline ends. CDR3 DNA, as far as it was read: TGTGCCAGCAGCCGAGGGCAGGACAGTAATTCACCC. Its translation is CASSRGQDSNSP. The whole CDR3 protein reads CASSRGQDSNSPLHF.

A word on this clone: The DNA ends 3 residues before the CDR3 does, and the rest of the CDR3 is filled in from the germline J gene. This chain joins TRBV6-2 or TRBV6-3 and TRBJ2-1, with 9 bases matching TRBD2. The V gene's germline CDR1 is MNHEY and CDR2 SVGEGT. Trimming at V came to 3 bases and at J to 6 bases, leaving 6 bases not matched to a gene. This CDR3 contains 15 residues. CDR3: CASSYSRLAVNEQFF. CDR3 DNA (partial): TGTGCCAGCAGTTATAGTAGACTAGCGGTCAATGAG.

About this clone itself: Coverage ceases 3 residues before the CDR3 finishes, and the germline J gene fills in the end. The chain combines TRBV7-2 with TRBJ1-1; D is unclear. The CDR3 sequence is 14 residues long. Trimming took 1 base from V and 5 from J, leaving 11 bases between them. In germline, CDR1 is SGHTA, CDR2 FQGNSA. The CDR3 loop reads CASSLERGGTEAFF. The CDR3 DNA, read in part, is TGTGCCAGCAGCTTAGAACGGGGAGGTACTGAA.

Of note for this clone: Sequencing ends 3 residues short of the CDR3 end; the germline J gene provides the rest. The gene calls are TRBV5-1 and TRBJ1-2; D might be TRBD1 (5 bases). Germline V gene lookup returns CDR1 SGHRS and CDR2 YFSETQ. V was trimmed by 5 bases and J by 2 bases, leaving 19 bases between them. The CDR3 runs to 16 residues. The covered CDR3 bases are TGCGCCAGCAGGCTCCTAACGCCGGGGGAGAACTATGGC. It yields the protein CASRLLTPGENYG. In full, the CDR3 is CASRLLTPGENYGYTF.

Worth noting for this clone: A junction end diverges from the germline sequence, so it may reflect a read error. With the read ending 3 residues before the CDR3 end, the germline J gene is used to fill in that end. The chain links TRBV29-1 to TRBJ2-2; TRBD1 agrees at 7 bases. CDR1 is SQVTM and CDR2 is ANQGSEA in the germline V gene. The CDR3 runs 16 residues. This chain's CDR3 is CGVVFPGQINTGELFF. The DNA read from the CDR3 is TGCGGCGTGGTTTTCCCGGGACAGATTAACACCGGGGAG.

The part of the CDR3 DNA that was read is TGCAGTGCTAGTCGCATCGGGGGCACTGAA. It translates to CSASRIGGTE. The entire CDR3 is CSASRIGGTEAFF. The rearrangement joins TRBV20-1 to TRBJ1-1; D might be TRBD1 (5 bases). The CDR3 end is not reached by the read, which stops 3 residues before it; the germline J gene fills it in. The CDR3 consists of 13 residues. Trimming took 3 bases from V and 4 from J, leaving 12 bases between them. Per the germline V gene, CDR1 is DFQATT and CDR2 is SNEGSKA (reference sequence).

About this clone: A junction boundary mismatches the germline segment, possibly from a read error. The read is 3 residues too short to cover the CDR3 end, so that end is filled in from the germline J gene. The chain uses TRBV18 and TRBJ2-7, with a possible D match to TRBD2 (5 bases). CDR1 is KGHSH and CDR2 is LQKENI in the germline V gene. CDR3 length: 14 residues. Incomplete CDR3 DNA: TGTGCCAGCTCCCCACCGGCGCGCGAGGGCGAG. Encoded protein: CASSPPAREGE. The entire CDR3 protein is CASSPPAREGEQYF.

The chain's CDR3 is CASSPGSGGASGGYTF. The sequenced part of the CDR3 DNA is TGTGCCAGCTCCCCCGGCTCAGGGGGCGCTTCTGGGGGC. The J gene is TRBJ1-2, the V gene TRBV18; 8 bases fit TRBD1. The observed sequence ends 3 residues before the CDR3 terminus, with the missing tail filled in from the germline J gene. CDR3 size: 16 residues. Per the germline V gene, CDR1 is KGHSH and CDR2 is LQKENI.

As concerns this clone: The read finishes 3 residues shy of the CDR3 end, and the germline J gene is used to complete it. The chain uses TRBV7-9 and TRBJ1-3, with D possibly TRBD1 on 6 matching bases. CDR1 SEHNR and CDR2 FQNEAQ come from the germline V gene (reference sequence). V gave up 5 bases and J gave up 0 bases, with 11 bases separating them. This CDR3 region has 15 residues. The CDR3 loop reads CASSVQGNSGNTIYF. The sequenced part of the CDR3 DNA is TGTGCCAGCAGCGTACAGGGTAACTCTGGAAACACC. The whole variable domain, remainder taken from reference TRBV7-9 and TRBJ1-3, is DTGVSQNPRHKITKRGQNVTFRCDPISEHNRLYWYRQTLGQGPEFLTYFQNEAQLEKSRLLSDRFSAERPKGSFSTLEIQRTEQGDSAMYLCASSVQGNSGNTIYFGEGSWLTVV.

CDR3 residues: CAGSRVGSAEAFF. The CDR3 DNA, read in part, is TGTGCCGGGAGCAGGGTAGGGTCCGCTGAA. The gene calls are TRBV6-2 or TRBV6-3 and TRBJ1-1; maybe TRBD1 (5 bases). The read ends 3 residues shy of where the CDR3 ends; the end is completed using the germline J gene. The V and J ends lost 11 bases and 6 bases respectively, with 19 bases between them. The CDR3 has 13 amino acids. Germline values: CDR1 MNHEY, CDR2 SVGEGT.

Regarding this clone: The CDR3 extends 3 residues past the end of the read, so its final part is completed from the germline J gene. The chain joins TRBV6-2 or TRBV6-3 to TRBJ1-2; no reliable D call. Trimming cost V 5 bases and J 7 bases, with 17 bases left between them. The CDR3 sequence is 14 residues long. Per the germline V gene, CDR1 is MNHEY and CDR2 is SVGEGT. This CDR3 is CASSRVPGAGGYTF. The CDR3 DNA, read in part, is TGTGCCAGCAGTCGAGTCCCGGGCGCGGGTGGC.

With respect to this clone: The read ends 3 residues before the CDR3 terminus; that terminus is restored from the germline J gene. The chain links TRBV19 to TRBJ2-2, with TRBD2 matching 13 bases. The V and J ends lost 8 bases and 4 bases, in that order; junction bases with no gene match: 1. The CDR3 sequence is 14 residues long. The V gene's germline CDR1 is LNHDA and CDR2 SQIVND (reference sequence). The CDR3 here is CASGTSGTTGELFF. CDR3 DNA, as far as it was read: TGTGCCAGTGGGACTAGCGGGACCACCGGGGAG.

Concerning this clone itself: The read finishes 3 residues shy of the CDR3 end, and the germline J gene is used to complete it. V is TRBV6-1 and J is TRBJ1-1, with D tentatively TRBD1 (5 bases). CDR3 length equals 14 residues. V was trimmed by 0 bases and J by 3 bases, leaving 8 bases between them. The germline CDR1 and CDR2 sequences are MNHNS and SASEGT. This CDR3 is CASSEAGDYTEAFF. CDR3 DNA (partial): TGTGCCAGCAGTGAAGCGGGGGACTACACTGAA.

Remarks on this clone: The CDR3 end falls 3 residues outside the read, so it is completed with the germline J gene. The chain is built from TRBV2 and TRBJ1-2; a weak D match, TRBD1 (5 bases). The CDR3 contains 14 residues. Germline loops: CDR1 SNHLY, CDR2 FYNNEI. The DNA read from the CDR3 is TGTGCCAGCAAAATAGGGGACTACTCCTACGAG. This sequence encodes CASKIGDYSYE. The entire CDR3 protein is CASKIGDYSYEYTF.

A note on this clone: The read gets to within 3 residues of the CDR3 end, and the germline J gene fills in the rest. V is TRBV6-2 or TRBV6-3 and J is TRBJ1-4, with D unclear. Germline values: CDR1 MNHEY, CDR2 SVGEGT. The CDR3 is 12 amino acids. V was pared by 7 bases and J by 0 bases, with 3 bases between. CDR3 region: CASTTTNEKLFF. Incomplete CDR3 DNA: TGTGCCAGCACCACAACTAATGAAAAA.

Details on this clone: The read ends 3 residues shy of where the CDR3 ends; the end is completed using the germline J gene. The rearrangement links TRBV20-1 to TRBJ1-6, with 9 bases fitting TRBD1. Germline CDR1 and CDR2: DFQATT and SNEGSKA (reference sequence). The trim removed 1 base at V and 10 bases at J, leaving 8 bases unmatched. This CDR3 contains 15 residues. The CDR3 bases that were read are TGCAGTGCTAGAGGGGACAGGGTGGATGGGTCACCC. Translating gives CSARGDRVDGSP. The full CDR3 protein reads CSARGDRVDGSPLHF.

Concerning this clone: The CDR3 end lies 3 residues beyond the end of the read and is filled in from the germline J gene. V is TRBV20-1 and J is TRBJ2-3; 7 bases match TRBD2. The CDR3 spans 12 residues. The V and J ends lost 6 bases and 4 bases, in that order; junction bases with no gene match: 4. Looked up from germline, CDR1 is DFQATT and CDR2 is SNEGSKA (reference sequence). CDR3 protein: CSALREPDTQYF. Partial CDR3 DNA: TGCAGTGCGTTGCGGGAGCCAGATACG.

The CDR3 DNA, read in part, is TGCGCCAGCAGCTTACCGACAGGGCCGACGGGAGAGACC. Translation gives CASSLPTGPTGET. The CDR3, in full, reads CASSLPTGPTGETQYF. The V call is TRBV5-1, the J call TRBJ2-5, with 7 bases fitting TRBD1. The read comes to an end 3 residues before the CDR3 does, leaving the germline J gene to fill in the end. Trimming at V came to 2 bases and at J to 4 bases, leaving 11 bases not matched to a gene. Germline CDR1 reads SGHRS; CDR2 reads YFSETQ. There are 16 residues in the CDR3.

A remark on this clone: The observed sequence ends 3 residues before the CDR3 terminus, with the missing tail filled in from the germline J gene. J is TRBJ1-6 and V is TRBV7-1, with TRBD1 matching 7 bases. TRBV7-1 qualifies as an ORF whose function is uncertain. The CDR3 has 20 residues. Trimming took 2 bases from V and 0 from J; bases not matched to a gene: 13. The sequenced CDR3 bases are TGTGCCAGCAGCTCACTCCGGGACAGCGTAAAATCCTCCTATAATTCACCC. Translation: CASSSLRDSVKSSYNSP. The complete CDR3 sequence is CASSSLRDSVKSSYNSPLHF.

Note on this clone: The read terminates 3 residues before the CDR3 end, so the remaining end is supplied by the germline J gene. J is TRBJ1-5 and V is TRBV7-2; 8 positions match TRBD1. Germline V gene sequence: CDR1 SGHTA, CDR2 FQGNSA. The CDR3 loop spans 15 amino acids. The ends lost 5 bases at V and 3 bases at J; junction bases unmatched: 6. CDR3 loop: CASSLRQGPNQPQHF. CDR3 bases read: TGTGCCAGCAGCCTACGACAGGGGCCCAATCAGCCC.